These 6 T cell receptor beta chains came from one sample sequenced in a study of T cell responses to AZD1222 COVID-19 vaccine. Assay used: immunoSEQ multiplex PCR; TCRdb lists only in-frame clones, some missing. Of about 110,000 clones detected, about 86% appear once; the ten largest clones hold about 3.3%. The starting material was peripheral blood, obtained on day 0 of AZD1222 vaccination. Receptors were obtained from an adult in good health.

This clone has a single count. The chain recombines TRBV2 with TRBJ2-7; D gene uncertain. The CDR3 has 12 residues. CDR1 and CDR2 (germline): SNHLY, FYNNEI. Trimming took 7 bases from V and 7 from J, leaving 14 bases between them. Here the CDR3 DNA reads TGTGCCAGCAAAGACGCCTTAAGGGAGCAGTACTTC. Residues: CASKDALREQYF.

For the CDR3, the DNA is TGTGCCAGTAGTAGGGACCGGACCCGCGACACTGAAGCTTTCTTT. This translates into CASSRDRTRDTEAFF. V and J are TRBV19 and TRBJ1-1; a weak D match, TRBD1 (5 bases). Trimming took off 4 bases at V and 3 bases at J, with 15 bases between the two ends. This CDR3 has 15 amino acids. Germline CDR1 reads LNHDA; CDR2 reads SQIVND (reference sequence).

This chain connects TRBV27 to TRBJ2-5, with 9 positions matching TRBD2. The CDR3 totals 14 residues. Germline CDR1 and CDR2: MNHEY and SMNVEV (reference sequence). V trimming: 2 bases; J trimming: 6 bases; junction bases outside the gene matches: 4. This chain's CDR3 is CASSLASGTQTQYF. In DNA, the CDR3 is TGTGCCAGCAGTTTAGCTAGCGGGACGCAGACCCAGTACTTC.

The chain recombines TRBV7-9 with TRBJ2-3; TRBD2 matches at 14 bases. The CDR3 contains 18 residues. Trimming removed 4 bases from V and 1 base from J; junction bases left unmatched: 7. From germline, CDR1 is SEHNR and CDR2 FQNEAQ (reference sequence). This chain's CDR3 is CASSYSPGLAGGTDTQYF. Here the CDR3 DNA reads TGTGCCAGCAGCTACAGCCCGGGACTAGCGGGGGGCACAGATACGCAGTATTTT. The whole variable domain, remainder taken from reference TRBV7-9 and TRBJ2-3, is DTGVSQNPRHKITKRGQNVTFRCDPISEHNRLYWYRQTLGQGPEFLTYFQNEAQLEKSRLLSDRFSAERPKGSFSTLEIQRTEQGDSAMYLCASSYSPGLAGGTDTQYFGPGTRLTVL.

This chain links TRBV6-1 with TRBJ1-2; possibly TRBD1 for D (5 bases). This CDR3 has 16 amino acids. Trimming left V 2 bases short and J 0 bases short, with 13 bases between. Germline CDR1 MNHNS, CDR2 SASEGT. In nucleotides, the CDR3 is TGTGCCAGCAGTGAATGGGGACTGGAAGCTAACTATGGCTACACCTTC. It yields the protein CASSEWGLEANYGYTF.

The chain joins TRBV5-1 to TRBJ2-5; D assignment may be TRBD1 or TRBD2 (6 bases each). Trimming removed 1 base from V and 5 bases from J, with 9 bases in between. CDR1 SGHRS and CDR2 YFSETQ come from the germline V gene. The CDR3 extends over 13 amino acids. As DNA, the CDR3 is TGCGCCAGCAGCTTGTACGGGGGCGAGACCCAGTACTTC. It yields the protein CASSLYGGETQYF.